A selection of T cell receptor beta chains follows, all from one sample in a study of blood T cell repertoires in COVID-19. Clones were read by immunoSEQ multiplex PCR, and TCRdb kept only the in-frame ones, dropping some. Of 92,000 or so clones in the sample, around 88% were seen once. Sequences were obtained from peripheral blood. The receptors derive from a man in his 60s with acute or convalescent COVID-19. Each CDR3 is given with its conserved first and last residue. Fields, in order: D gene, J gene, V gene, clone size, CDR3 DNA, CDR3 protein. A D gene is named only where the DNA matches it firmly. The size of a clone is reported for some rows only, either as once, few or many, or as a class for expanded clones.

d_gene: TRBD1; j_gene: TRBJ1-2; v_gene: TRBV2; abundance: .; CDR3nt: TGTGCCAGCAGTGTTGAGGGGGCCTCGGGCTACACCTTC; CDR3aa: CASSVEGASGYTF
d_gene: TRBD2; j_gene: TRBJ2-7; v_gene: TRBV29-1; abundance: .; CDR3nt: TGCAGCGTTGTCTTGGAGACGGGAGGGGGTTCCTACGAGCAGTACTTC; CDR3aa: CSVVLETGGGSYEQYF
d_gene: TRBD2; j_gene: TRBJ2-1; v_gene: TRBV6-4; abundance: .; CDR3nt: TGTGCCAACCCAGCCCAACTAGCGGGAGTCTTCTACAATGAGCAGTTCTTC; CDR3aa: CANPAQLAGVFYNEQFF
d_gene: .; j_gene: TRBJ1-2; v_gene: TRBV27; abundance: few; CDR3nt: TGTGCCAGCAGTCCAGGGAACCATCGGGGCTACACCTTC; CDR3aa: CASSPGNHRGYTF
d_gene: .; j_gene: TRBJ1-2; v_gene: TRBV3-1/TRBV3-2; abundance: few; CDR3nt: TGTGCCAGCAGCGCTGGGGGACTCTCTGGCTACACCTTC; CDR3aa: CASSAGGLSGYTF
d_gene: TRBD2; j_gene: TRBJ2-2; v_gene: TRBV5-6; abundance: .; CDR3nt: TGTGCCAGCACTTGGGCAGGGAGGGGCACCGGGGAGCTGTTTTTT; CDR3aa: CASTWAGRGTGELFF
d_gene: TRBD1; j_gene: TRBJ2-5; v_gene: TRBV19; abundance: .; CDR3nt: TGTGCCAGTAGTCCGCGGACAGGGGGAGGCGTAGAGACCCAGTACTTC; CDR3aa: CASSPRTGGGVETQYF
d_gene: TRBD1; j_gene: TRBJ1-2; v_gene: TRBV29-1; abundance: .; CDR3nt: TGCAGCGTACCGACAGGGGGCGCCTATGGCTACACCTTC; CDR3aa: CSVPTGGAYGYTF
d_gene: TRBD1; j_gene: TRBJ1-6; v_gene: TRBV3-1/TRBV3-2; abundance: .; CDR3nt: TGTGCCAGCAGCCAAGTTGGGGGACAGGGATCACCCCTCCACTTT; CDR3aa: CASSQVGGQGSPLHF
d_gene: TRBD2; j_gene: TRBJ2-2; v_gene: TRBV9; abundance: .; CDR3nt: TGTGCCAGCAGCACCCGGAAGCGGGAGGCTACGAACACCGGGGAGCTGTTTTTT; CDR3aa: CASSTRKREATNTGELFF
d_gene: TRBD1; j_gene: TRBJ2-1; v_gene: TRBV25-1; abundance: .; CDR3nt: TGTGCCAGCAGTGAAGGGGACAGGAGGCATGAGCAGTTCTTC; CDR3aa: CASSEGDRRHEQFF
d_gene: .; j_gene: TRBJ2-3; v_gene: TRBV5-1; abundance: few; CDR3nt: TGCGCCAGCAGCTTACGGATAGGCGGGGCCCTGGGAGATACGCAGTATTTT; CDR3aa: CASSLRIGGALGDTQYF
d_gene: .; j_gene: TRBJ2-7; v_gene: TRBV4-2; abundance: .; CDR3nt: TGTGCCAGCAGCCAAGCGAGGGAGCAGTACTTC; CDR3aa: CASSQAREQYF
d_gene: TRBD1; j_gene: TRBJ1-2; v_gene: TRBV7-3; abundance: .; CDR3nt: TGTGCCAGCAGCTTGACAGGGGGCTATGGCTACACCTTC; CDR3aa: CASSLTGGYGYTF